This is a list of T cell receptor beta chains from one sample in a study of T cells in Graves' hyperthyroidism and ophthalmopathy. From the multiplex PCR reads, TCRdb called clonotypes with MiXCR, one entry per CDR3 protein. The data show about 720,000 distinct CDR3 sequences, less than 20% seen once. Sequenced input: blood. These receptor sequences come from a man in his late teens or twenties with Graves' hyperthyroidism. Each CDR3 is given with its conserved first and last residue. Fields, in order: clone size, J gene, D gene, V gene, CDR3 protein, CDR3 DNA. D genes are given only for firm matches. Size tells how often a clone was seen (once, few, many) or the class of an expanded clone, and some rows leave it out.

>many|TRBJ2-1|.|TRBV7-2
CASSLALELEQFF
TGTGCCAGCAGCTTAGCGCTCGAGCTCGAGCAGTTCTTC
>.|TRBJ2-7|TRBD2|TRBV4-1
CASSQDDASGSREQYF
TGCGCCAGCAGCCAAGATGACGCTAGCGGGAGTCGGGAGCAGTACTTC
>many|TRBJ1-1|.|TRBV18
CASSPPGRMNTEAFF
TGTGCCAGCTCACCACCGGGACGGATGAACACTGAAGCTTTCTTT
>.|TRBJ2-1|TRBD2|TRBV24-1
CATSRRAGGESYNEQFF
TGTGCCACCAGTCGGAGAGCGGGAGGGGAATCCTACAATGAGCAGTTCTTC
>few|TRBJ2-3|TRBD2|TRBV6-2/TRBV6-3
CASSPRLAGAQGVDTQYF
TGTGCCAGCAGCCCCCGACTAGCGGGAGCCCAGGGGGTTGATACGCAGTATTTT
>.|TRBJ1-2|TRBD1|TRBV15
CATSRDAGTELDDGYTF
TGTGCCACCAGCAGAGATGCGGGGACAGAACTAGATGATGGCTACACCTTC
>.|TRBJ2-2|TRBD2|TRBV18
CASSPGGVHTGELFF
TGTGCCAGCTCACCGGGAGGGGTCCACACCGGGGAGCTGTTTTTT
>.|TRBJ2-1|.|TRBV29-1
CSIHVQAGGEQFF
TGCAGCATACACGTCCAGGCCGGAGGTGAGCAGTTCTTC
>.|TRBJ2-7|TRBD2|TRBV28
CASTPGLDEQYF
TGTGCCAGCACACCGGGACTAGACGAGCAGTACTTC
>.|TRBJ2-3|.|TRBV6-1
CASTVADTQYF
TGTGCCAGCACGGTGGCAGATACGCAGTATTTT
>many|TRBJ2-4|.|TRBV7-9
CASSSLDRAKNIQYF
TGTGCCAGCAGTTCCCTCGACAGAGCCAAAAACATTCAGTACTTC
>many|TRBJ1-5|.|TRBV11-3
CASSPGRVGLTPGQPQHF
TGTGCCAGCAGTCCAGGAAGGGTAGGGCTAACCCCTGGTCAGCCCCAGCATTTT
>many|TRBJ2-5|TRBD1|TRBV6-1
CASRREGAKETQYF
TGTGCCAGCAGGCGTGAGGGGGCTAAAGAGACCCAGTACTTC
>few|TRBJ2-1|.|TRBV18
CASSPYQAHSYNEQFF
TGTGCCAGCTCACCATATCAAGCTCACTCCTACAATGAGCAGTTCTTC
>many|TRBJ2-1|TRBD1|TRBV3-1
CASSPTGQAYNEQFF
TGTGCCAGCAGCCCTACGGGACAGGCTTACAATGAGCAGTTCTTC
>many|TRBJ1-6|.|TRBV11-2
CASSFGLTSPLHF
TGTGCCAGCAGCTTTGGGCTCACCTCACCCCTCCACTTT
>few|TRBJ1-1|TRBD1|TRBV5-8
CASSLVGRGTTEAFF
TGTGCCAGCAGCTTGGTCGGCAGGGGGACCACTGAAGCTTTCTTT
>few|TRBJ2-3|.|TRBV5-4
CASGWVGGDTQYF
TGTGCCAGCGGCTGGGTAGGTGGAGATACGCAGTATTTT
>many|TRBJ2-3|.|TRBV28
CASSRDTQYF
TGTGCCAGCAGCCGAGATACGCAGTATTTT
>many|TRBJ2-7|.|TRBV28
CASSTRDGSSYEQYF
TGTGCCAGCAGTACCCGGGACGGCAGCTCCTACGAGCAGTACTTC
>many|TRBJ2-5|.|TRBV20-1
CTRGETQYF
TGCACGCGCGGGGAGACCCAGTACTTC
>.|TRBJ2-1|.|TRBV6-1
CASSGWQDHSNEQFF
TGTGCCAGCAGTGGGTGGCAGGATCATAGCAATGAGCAGTTCTTC
>.|TRBJ2-2|.|TRBV5-1
CASSLGGMTGELFF
TGCGCCAGCAGCTTGGGAGGGATGACCGGGGAGCTGTTTTTT
>few|TRBJ2-1|.|TRBV13
CASSLEGTGRDEQFF
TGTGCCAGCAGCTTAGAAGGCACAGGCCGGGATGAGCAGTTCTTC
>many|TRBJ1-1|.|TRBV2
CASTPPLSGPGTEAFF
TGTGCCAGCACCCCTCCCCTGTCGGGACCGGGGACTGAAGCTTTCTTT
>many|TRBJ2-1|.|TRBV5-1
CASRGLMYNEQFF
TGCGCCAGCCGGGGCTTGATGTACAATGAGCAGTTCTTC
>many|TRBJ1-1|.|TRBV2
CASTTRNRASDEAFF
TGTGCCAGCACTACGAGGAACAGAGCAAGCGATGAAGCTTTCTTT
>once|TRBJ2-5|.|TRBV3-1
CASSQGPERSYQETQYF
TGTGCCAGCAGCCAAGGCCCCGAGCGGAGCTACCAAGAGACCCAGTACTTC
>many|TRBJ2-1|TRBD2|TRBV7-3
CASSSTSGSNEQFF
TGTGCCAGCAGCTCGACTAGCGGGAGTAATGAGCAGTTCTTC
>many|TRBJ2-1|.|TRBV30
CAWSSRGGGQFF
TGTGCCTGGAGTAGCCGAGGGGGTGGGCAGTTCTTC
>few|TRBJ1-1|.|TRBV6-1
CASSLQGPGTEAFF
TGTGCCAGCAGTCTACAGGGACCGGGGACTGAAGCTTTCTTT
>.|TRBJ2-4|.|TRBV2
CASSEGTPLAKNIQYF
TGTGCCAGCAGTGAAGGGACCCCCCTAGCCAAAAACATTCAGTACTTC
>few|TRBJ2-2|.|TRBV30
CAWSPDGSNTGELFF
TGTGCCTGGAGCCCCGACGGATCGAACACCGGGGAGCTGTTTTTT
>few|TRBJ1-2|TRBD1|TRBV24-1
CATSDSLRTGGTGYTF
TGTGCCACCAGTGATTCCCTCCGGACAGGGGGCACTGGCTACACCTTC
>.|TRBJ2-3|TRBD2|TRBV5-1
CASSVSTSGTDPQYF
TGCGCCAGCAGCGTCAGTACTAGCGGCACAGATCCGCAGTATTTT
>.|TRBJ2-7|.|TRBV7-9
CASLPPGGVHEQYF
TGTGCCAGCCTTCCGCCGGGCGGAGTCCACGAGCAGTACTTC
>.|TRBJ2-1|.|TRBV27
CASSLSPRNEQFF
TGTGCCAGCAGTTTATCTCCCCGGAACGAGCAGTTCTTC
>.|TRBJ2-1|TRBD2|TRBV7-9
CASSPPLAVYNEQFF
TGTGCCAGCAGCCCTCCACTAGCGGTCTACAATGAGCAGTTCTTC
>many|TRBJ2-3|TRBD2|TRBV7-8
CASSPRGAGTTDTQYF
TGTGCCAGCAGCCCTCGCGGAGCGGGAACCACAGATACGCAGTATTTT
>.|TRBJ2-3|TRBD2|TRBV18
CASSPPRREGFTDTQYF
TGTGCCAGCTCACCTCCGAGGCGGGAGGGCTTCACAGATACGCAGTATTTT
>.|TRBJ1-5|.|TRBV20-1
CSAGGGSGQPQHF
TGCAGTGCTGGAGGGGGGTCGGGTCAGCCCCAGCATTTT
>.|TRBJ2-6|.|TRBV30
CAWSEGAGANVLTF
TGTGCCTGGAGTGAGGGTGCTGGGGCCAACGTCCTGACTTTC
>.|TRBJ1-2|.|TRBV2
CARKGGDTFYGYTF
TGTGCCCGGAAGGGCGGGGACACCTTCTATGGCTACACCTTC
>many|TRBJ2-2|.|TRBV30
CAWSKGLAATGELFF
TGTGCCTGGAGTAAGGGGCTAGCTGCGACCGGGGAGCTGTTTTTT